This T cell receptor beta chain originates from a study of blood T cells in healthy people across ages (dated by TCRdb to 2013 to 2016). Background for the entire study: In model experiments, roughly one uniquely barcoded TCR beta cDNA molecule per two T cells was captured by template switching. Donors of different ages were randomly distributed across sequencing lanes to avoid experimental bias. Two additional independent replicas of 1 million unique cDNA reads from the same blood draw were analyzed for two donors (one aged 18 to 29 and one aged 80 or older). Donors were grouped into four age groups: young (average approximately 15 years), middle-aged (less than 40), aged (around 60) and long-lived (around 80). The study measured age-related changes in TCR beta repertoire diversity using deep sequencing normalized with unique cDNA molecular identifiers. General study outcomes and caveats: The percentage of naive T cells measured by flow cytometry correlated strongly with observed TCR beta diversity. Observed TCR beta diversity per million T cells fell roughly linearly with age, and a significant reduction was already apparent by age around 44. Since profiling was done on bulk unsorted PBMCs, naive and antigen-experienced compartments could not be conclusively compared. Total diversity estimates from one million sequenced T cells were considered lower bounds and underestimates. The CMV infection status of donors was not known, potentially confounding age-related changes in expanded clonotypes. Compared with the aged group, the long-lived group had more naive CD4+ T cells, fewer expanded clones and increased TCR diversity, suggesting age selection.

To prepare the library, 5' RACE was applied. Sequencing took place on an Illumina HiSeq 2500. A second about 7 to 11 cycle PCR used a sample-barcoded 5' primer and a J-beta primer mix. A unique molecular identifier was introduced onto each TCR beta cDNA molecule by a template-switch 5' adaptor carrying 12 random nucleotides. Each sample yielded at least 2.5 million CDR3-containing paired-end reads. First-strand cDNA synthesis was performed from all RNA using the Mint cDNA synthesis kit, with priming by a TRBC-specific oligonucleotide. All cDNA was treated with uracil-DNA glycosylase and then went through a first 18-cycle PCR with the universal primers M1SS and BC2_uni_R. The study's own analysis went as follows. Normalization of each sample was performed by random selection of 1 million high-quality reads, each carrying a distinct molecular identifier. Reads with shared molecular identifiers were discarded instead of being binned into consensus sequences. MiTCR, run with a Q25 quality threshold and the strictest error-elimination algorithm, handled CDR3 identification, clonotype clustering and error correction. A nonparametric unseen species model using Euler transformation provided a lower-bound estimate of total TCR beta diversity. The raw public data were reprocessed by TCRdb itself: fastp quality trimming at Q25, MiXCR clonotype calling, in-frame beta chains only. A single entry per CDR3 protein holds the most common genes and DNA from its merged rows. The V and J calls and clone size are TCRdb's, not the authors'. The sample table lists approximately 810,000 distinct CDR3 sequences, roughly 34% of them with a count of one. Of the sample, roughly 13% is held by the ten largest clones.

Donors were 40 or so systemically healthy Caucasian individuals from Russia aged 6 to 90 years. Approximately 9.3 milliliters of peripheral blood were collected from each donor into EDTA-treated Vacutainer tubes. Ficoll-Paque density-gradient centrifugation was used to isolate PBMCs, with at least 6 million per sample. Trizol reagent was used to extract total RNA from the PBMCs, yielding at least 6 micrograms per sample. For every donor, flow cytometry on a PBMC aliquot measured the percentage of naive CD45RAhigh/CD27high T cells. This clonotype has more than one count but fewer than ten. Its antigen is unknown. No much larger clone is present one base from it, and per-base qualities are unavailable. The germline V gene (reference sequence) gives CDR1 as MNHEY and CDR2 as SMNVEV. Ends trimmed: V by 3 bases, J by 8 bases; bases unmatched to a gene: 6. The CDR3 spans 13 residues, from the cysteine through the phenylalanine. Only the CDR3 part of the read is kept: 39 bases, read in frame from the first base.

The chain employs TRBV27 and TRBJ1-2; the junction holds 7 bases that match TRBD1. The receptor was derived from a man aged 18-30 years in good health. Input material: blood. The nucleotides are TGTGCCAGCAGTTTTGACAGGGCGGACGGCTACACCTTC. Translated, this gives CASSFDRADGYTF.